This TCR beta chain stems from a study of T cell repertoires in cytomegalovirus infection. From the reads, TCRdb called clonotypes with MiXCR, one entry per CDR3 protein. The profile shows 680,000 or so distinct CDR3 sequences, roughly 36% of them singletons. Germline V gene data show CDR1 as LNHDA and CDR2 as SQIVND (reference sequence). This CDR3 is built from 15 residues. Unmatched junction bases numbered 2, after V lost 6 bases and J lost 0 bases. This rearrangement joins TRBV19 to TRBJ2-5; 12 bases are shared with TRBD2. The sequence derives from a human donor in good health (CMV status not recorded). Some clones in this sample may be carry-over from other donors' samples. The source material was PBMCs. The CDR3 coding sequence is TGTGCCAGTAGGCGGACTAGCGGGAACCAAGAGACCCAGTACTTC. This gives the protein CASRRTSGNQETQYF.